Listed below are T cell receptor beta chains from one sample, sequenced in a study of blood T cells in healthy people across ages. Using its own MiXCR run on the 5' RACE reads, TCRdb lists one record per CDR3 protein. This sample has about 280,000 distinct CDR3 sequences, with roughly a quarter found just once. Sequencing was performed on blood. Source of these receptors: a woman in her 70s in good health. Both conserved end residues are part of each CDR3. A D gene is named only where the DNA matches it firmly. Expanded clones are given a class, and other clones once, few, many or no size at all.

v_gene	j_gene	abundance	d_gene	CDR3aa	CDR3nt
TRBV6-5	TRBJ2-5	NA	TRBD2	CASKVAGGQETQYF	TGTGCCAGCAAAGTAGCGGGAGGACAAGAGACCCAGTACTTC
TRBV29-1	TRBJ2-5	NA	TRBD2	CSVFGGGETQYF	TGCAGCGTTTTCGGGGGAGGGGAGACCCAGTACTTC
TRBV7-2	TRBJ1-2	few	TRBD1	CASSPGTGRGRHGYTF	TGTGCCAGCAGCCCCGGGACAGGGAGGGGCCGACATGGCTACACCTTC
TRBV20-1	TRBJ1-1	NA	TRBD1	CSAATTGVMNTEAFF	TGCAGTGCCGCGACAACAGGGGTGATGAACACTGAAGCTTTCTTT
TRBV2	TRBJ2-5	NA	NA	CASSTRQETQYF	TGTGCCAGTTCGACTAGACAAGAGACCCAGTACTTC
TRBV6-5	TRBJ2-7	few	NA	CASRNTVRGGYEQYF	TGTGCCAGCAGGAATACCGTCAGGGGGGGTTACGAGCAGTACTTC
TRBV4-2	TRBJ1-5	NA	NA	CASSQGSLGESNQPQHF	TGTGCCAGCAGCCAAGGGTCGCTGGGGGAGAGCAATCAGCCCCAGCATTTT
TRBV27	TRBJ2-3	NA	NA	CASSPPGADTQYF	TGTGCCAGCAGCCCACCAGGGGCAGATACGCAGTATTTT
TRBV4-2	TRBJ1-1	NA	NA	CASSQDLGGPGDTEAFF	TGTGCCAGCAGCCAAGACTTAGGAGGGCCTGGGGACACTGAAGCTTTCTTT
TRBV20-1	TRBJ1-4	NA	NA	CSARSPGANEKLFF	TGCAGTGCTAGAAGTCCTGGAGCGAATGAAAAACTGTTTTTT
TRBV12-3/TRBV12-4	TRBJ1-2	NA	NA	CASSQGRPNYGYTF	TGTGCCAGCAGTCAGGGACGGCCCAACTATGGCTACACCTTC
TRBV7-2	TRBJ2-1	NA	TRBD2	CASSLAPGSGRTNEQFF	TGTGCCAGCAGCTTAGCGCCGGGTAGCGGGAGAACCAATGAGCAGTTCTTC
TRBV28	TRBJ2-5	many	NA	CASSLNGETQYF	TGTGCCAGCAGTCTTAATGGGGAGACCCAGTACTTC
TRBV11-2	TRBJ2-6	few	NA	CATTGTAGANVLTF	TGTGCCACTACCGGGACGGCGGGGGCCAACGTCCTGACTTTC
TRBV7-9	TRBJ1-4	few	NA	CASSLGLGQRNEKLFF	TGTGCCAGCAGCTTAGGATTGGGGCAGCGTAATGAAAAACTGTTTTTT
TRBV5-1	TRBJ2-2	few	NA	CASSLDRNVGELFF	TGCGCCAGCAGCTTGGACAGGAACGTCGGGGAGCTGTTTTTT
TRBV29-1	TRBJ2-1	NA	TRBD2	CSVEALGLADLSHEQFF	TGCAGCGTGGAGGCCCTTGGACTAGCGGATTTGAGCCATGAGCAGTTCTTC
TRBV28	TRBJ2-7	few	TRBD2	CASSLVSGGYEQYF	TGTGCCAGCAGTTTAGTTAGCGGGGGCTACGAGCAGTACTTC
TRBV2	TRBJ2-1	many	NA	CASSELGVGVRNEQFF	TGTGCCAGCAGTGAATTGGGGGTGGGTGTTAGGAATGAGCAGTTCTTC
TRBV20-1	TRBJ2-3	NA	NA	CSAATGTRDADTQYF	TGCAGTGCAGCCACAGGGACAAGGGACGCAGATACGCAGTATTTT
TRBV29-1	TRBJ1-3	few	NA	CSVLTGNTFGNTIYF	TGCAGCGTTCTTACAGGGAATACCTTTGGAAACACCATATATTTT
TRBV20-1	TRBJ2-4	few	TRBD1	CSARDQGTGENIQYF	TGCAGTGCTAGAGATCAGGGGACAGGGGAGAACATTCAGTACTTC
TRBV6-5	TRBJ2-7	NA	NA	CASSYSMSGTRSYEQYF	TGTGCCAGCAGTTACTCGATGTCCGGCACTCGTTCCTACGAGCAGTACTTC
TRBV18	TRBJ2-7	NA	TRBD2	CASSPWTRNEQYF	TGTGCCAGCTCACCATGGACTAGAAACGAGCAGTACTTC
TRBV6-5	TRBJ1-2	NA	TRBD1	CASSRTGGTLYGYTF	TGTGCCAGCAGTCGTACAGGGGGCACCCTCTATGGCTACACCTTC
TRBV2	TRBJ2-4	NA	TRBD1	CASRSSGTEKNIQYF	TGTGCCAGCCGGTCGTCCGGGACAGAGAAAAACATTCAGTACTTC
TRBV29-1	TRBJ2-5	few	NA	CSVGFERLSQETQYF	TGCAGCGTGGGTTTTGAGCGGCTGAGCCAAGAGACCCAGTACTTC
TRBV29-1	TRBJ1-3	NA	NA	CSVVGAGNTIYF	TGCAGCGTTGTGGGGGCAGGAAACACCATATATTTT
TRBV27	TRBJ2-2	NA	NA	CASSLGTSTKNTGELFF	TGTGCCAGCAGTTTAGGTACTAGCACGAAGAACACCGGGGAGCTGTTTTTT
TRBV12-3/TRBV12-4	TRBJ2-7	NA	TRBD2	CAGSLSGWGLAASSSYEQYF	TGTGCCGGCAGTTTAAGTGGGTGGGGACTAGCCGCCTCTAGCTCCTACGAGCAGTACTTC
TRBV12-3/TRBV12-4	TRBJ2-1	once	TRBD2	CASSLFWTSGGGNEQFF	TGTGCCAGCAGTTTATTCTGGACTAGCGGGGGAGGCAATGAGCAGTTCTTC
TRBV19	TRBJ2-1	few	NA	CASSILGTNTYNEQFF	TGTGCCAGTAGTATCCTCGGGACCAACACCTACAATGAGCAGTTCTTC
TRBV28	TRBJ2-7	few	NA	CASRSSRPSYEQYF	TGTGCCAGCAGGTCCAGCAGACCCTCCTACGAGCAGTACTTC
TRBV12-3/TRBV12-4	TRBJ1-2	few	NA	CASRPGGGQGYGYTF	TGTGCCAGCAGGCCAGGAGGGGGGCAGGGCTATGGCTACACCTTC
TRBV3-1	TRBJ2-4	many	NA	CASSSLAKNIQYF	TGTGCCAGCAGCTCTCTAGCCAAAAACATTCAGTACTTC
TRBV6-5	TRBJ1-5	NA	NA	CASSYSSSQGRNQPQHF	TGTGCCAGCAGTTACTCGAGCTCCCAGGGGAGGAATCAGCCCCAGCATTTT
TRBV27	TRBJ2-7	NA	TRBD2	CASSTGTSKYF	TGTGCCAGCAGTACGGGGACTAGCAAGTACTTC
TRBV29-1	TRBJ2-3	NA	TRBD2	CSVSRTSGTADTQYF	TGCAGCGTCTCAAGGACTAGCGGGACGGCAGATACGCAGTATTTT
TRBV7-2	TRBJ1-4	NA	TRBD1	CASSYAGGAWEKLFF	TGTGCCAGCAGTTACGCAGGGGGCGCGTGGGAAAAACTGTTTTTT
TRBV9	TRBJ2-1	NA	NA	CASSVDETSYNEQFF	TGTGCCAGCAGCGTAGATGAGACTTCCTACAATGAGCAGTTCTTC
TRBV10-1	TRBJ2-1	NA	NA	CASSESRQESNYNEQFF	TGCGCCAGCAGTGAGTCACGACAGGAATCAAATTACAATGAGCAGTTCTTC
TRBV20-1	TRBJ1-4	NA	NA	CSAPSQEVNEKLFF	TGCAGCGCCCCGTCACAGGAAGTTAATGAAAAACTGTTTTTT
TRBV20-1	TRBJ1-5	NA	NA	CSAGPVPSTDTQHF	TGCAGTGCTGGGCCTGTACCTAGCACAGATACGCAGCATTTT
TRBV20-1	TRBJ2-5	few	TRBD2	CSAPRHPTSGPRGETQYF	TGCAGTGCCCCCAGGCATCCTACTAGCGGGCCCAGGGGGGAGACCCAGTACTTC
TRBV20-1	TRBJ2-7	NA	TRBD2	CSARDHGSGEYEQYF	TGCAGTGCTAGAGATCATGGAAGCGGGGAGTACGAGCAGTACTTC
TRBV29-1	TRBJ1-4	few	TRBD1	CSVGTGGGEKLFF	TGCAGCGTGGGGACAGGGGGCGGTGAAAAACTGTTTTTT
TRBV7-8	TRBJ2-7	NA	NA	CASSPGGLARVVEQYF	TGTGCCAGCAGCCCCGGCGGTCTAGCGAGAGTGGTCGAGCAGTACTTC
TRBV12-3/TRBV12-4	TRBJ2-3	few	NA	CASRNSIPDTQYF	TGTGCCAGCAGAAATAGCATCCCAGATACGCAGTATTTT
TRBV6-5	TRBJ1-6	few	TRBD1	CASRPTLTGLSPLHF	TGTGCCAGCAGGCCCACGTTGACAGGGCTCTCACCCCTCCACTTT
TRBV20-1	TRBJ2-1	NA	TRBD2	CSAKPGTSGHNEQFF	TGCAGTGCTAAACCCGGGACTAGCGGGCATAATGAGCAGTTCTTC
TRBV6-2/TRBV6-3	TRBJ2-7	few	TRBD2	CASSYLAGQYF	TGTGCCAGCAGTTACCTAGCGGGGCAGTACTTC
TRBV7-8	TRBJ2-2	few	TRBD2	CASTRGTTPGGELFF	TGTGCCAGCACCCGGGGGACTACCCCAGGCGGGGAGCTGTTTTTT
TRBV12-3/TRBV12-4	TRBJ2-2	few	NA	CASRITGTDTGELFF	TGTGCCAGCAGAATAACCGGGACGGACACCGGGGAGCTGTTTTTT
TRBV5-1	TRBJ2-1	few	TRBD1	CASSAGQGNYNEQSF	TGCGCCAGCAGCGCCGGACAGGGGAATTACAATGAGCAGTCCTTC